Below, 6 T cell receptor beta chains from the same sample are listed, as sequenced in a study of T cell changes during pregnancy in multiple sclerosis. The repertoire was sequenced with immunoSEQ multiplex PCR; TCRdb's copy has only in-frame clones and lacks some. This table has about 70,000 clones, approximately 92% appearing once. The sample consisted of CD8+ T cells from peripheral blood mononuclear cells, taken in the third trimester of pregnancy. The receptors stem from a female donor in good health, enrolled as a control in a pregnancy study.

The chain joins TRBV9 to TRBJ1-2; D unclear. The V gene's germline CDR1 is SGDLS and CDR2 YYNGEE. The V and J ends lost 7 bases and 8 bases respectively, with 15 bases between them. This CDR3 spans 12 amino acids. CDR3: CASHHLERGYTF. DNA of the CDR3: TGTGCCAGCCATCACCTAGAGAGGGGCTACACCTTC.

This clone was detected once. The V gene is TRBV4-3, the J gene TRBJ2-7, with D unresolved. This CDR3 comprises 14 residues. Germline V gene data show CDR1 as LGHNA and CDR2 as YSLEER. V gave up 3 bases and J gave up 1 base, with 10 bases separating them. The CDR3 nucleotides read TGCGCCAGCAGCCATGGGCCTGGGTCCTACGAGCAGTACTTC. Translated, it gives CASSHGPGSYEQYF.

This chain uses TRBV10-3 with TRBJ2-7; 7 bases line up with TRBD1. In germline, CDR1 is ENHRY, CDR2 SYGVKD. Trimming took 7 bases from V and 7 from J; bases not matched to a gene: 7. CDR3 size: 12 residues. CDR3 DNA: TGTGCCATCAAGGGGGCACATGATGAGCAGTACTTC. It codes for CAIKGAHDEQYF.

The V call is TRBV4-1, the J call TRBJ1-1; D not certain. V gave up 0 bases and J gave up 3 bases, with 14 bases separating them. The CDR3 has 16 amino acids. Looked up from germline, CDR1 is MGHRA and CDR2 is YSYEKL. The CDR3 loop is CASSQDLGDLDTEAFF. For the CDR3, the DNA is TGCGCCAGCAGCCAAGATTTGGGTGATCTAGACACTGAAGCTTTCTTT.

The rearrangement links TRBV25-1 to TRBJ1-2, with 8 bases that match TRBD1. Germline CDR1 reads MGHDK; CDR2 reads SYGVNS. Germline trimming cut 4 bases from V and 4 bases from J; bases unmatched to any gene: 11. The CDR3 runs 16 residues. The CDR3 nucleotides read TGTGCCAGCAGTGGCCAGGACAGGGTTATCGGCTATGGCTACACCTTC. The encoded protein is CASSGQDRVIGYGYTF.

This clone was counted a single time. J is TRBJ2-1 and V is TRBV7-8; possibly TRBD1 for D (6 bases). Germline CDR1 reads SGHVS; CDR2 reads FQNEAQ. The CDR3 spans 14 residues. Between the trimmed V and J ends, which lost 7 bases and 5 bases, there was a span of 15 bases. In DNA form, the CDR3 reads TGTGCCAGCACGACAGGAGACTACAACAATGAGCAGTTCTTC. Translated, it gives CASTTGDYNNEQFF.